The 20 T cell receptor beta chains presented below share a single source sample, sequenced in a study of early T cells in non-severe SARS-CoV-2 infection. One entry per CDR3 protein, called by TCRdb with MiXCR from the 5' RACE reads. The repertoire holds roughly 70,000 distinct CDR3 sequences, with 20% to 25% as singletons. Material: whole blood, obtained at baseline. The receptors originated from an adult who was a healthcare worker with PCR-confirmed SARS-CoV-2 infection or an uninfected control (not recorded which).

The table lists this clonotype with a count of one. The chain is built from TRBV14 and TRBJ2-2; D is ambiguous. CDR1 SGHDN and CDR2 FVKESK come from the germline V gene. The CDR3 contains 13 residues. V dropped 3 bases and J dropped 6 bases, with 8 bases sitting between them. CDR3 DNA sequence: TGTGCCAGCAGCCACCCCTGGTCCGGGGAGCTGTTTTTT. Translation gives CASSHPWSGELFF.

This chain links TRBV12-3 or TRBV12-4 with TRBJ2-5, with TRBD2 identical over 11 bases. The CDR3 extends over 16 amino acids. Trimming cost V 6 bases and J 4 bases; bases outside gene matches: 10. The CDR3 DNA sequence: TGTGCCAGCAGCTCTCCCCTAGCGGGGGGTCTAGAGACCCAGTACTTC. Amino acids: CASSSPLAGGLETQYF.

The CDR3 DNA sequence: TGTGCCAGCAGCCTCGATCATTGGGATTTCTATGGCTACACCTTC. This sequence encodes CASSLDHWDFYGYTF. The chain employs TRBV3-1 and TRBJ1-2; D remains unclear. The CDR3 has 15 residues. The ends were cut back, 4 bases at V and 4 bases at J, with 16 bases in the middle. Germline values: CDR1 LGHDT, CDR2 YNNKEL (reference sequence). Full variable domain (rest looked up from reference TRBV3-1 and TRBJ1-2): DTAVSQTPKYLVTQMGNDKSIKCEQNLGHDTMYWYKQDSKKFLKIMFSYNNKELIINETVPNRFSPKSPDKAHLNLHINSLELGDSAVYFCASSLDHWDFYGYTFGSGTRLTVV.

The chain uses TRBV10-3 and TRBJ2-7; 11 nucleotides line up with TRBD2. Germline values: CDR1 ENHRY, CDR2 SYGVKD. CDR3 size: 15 residues. V shed 7 bases and J 2 bases; nucleotides not matched to a gene: 7. This chain's CDR3 is CAITDTSGGPYEQYF. DNA of the CDR3: TGTGCCATCACCGATACTAGCGGGGGTCCCTACGAGCAGTACTTC.

The gene calls are TRBV7-9 and TRBJ2-7; D not certain. Trimming removed 3 bases from V and 0 bases from J, with 6 bases in between. This CDR3 has 13 amino acids. Germline V gives CDR1 SEHNR, CDR2 FQNEAQ (reference sequence). The CDR3: CASSFADSYEQYF. The CDR3 region has the DNA TGTGCCAGCAGCTTTGCAGACTCCTACGAGCAGTACTTC.

This clonotype came up many times. V and J are TRBV6-5 and TRBJ2-7; D unclear. Trimming stripped 7 bases from V and 9 bases from J, with 22 bases between. The germline CDR1 and CDR2 sequences are MNHEY and SVGAGI. The CDR3 runs 14 residues. The CDR3 coding sequence is TGTGCCAGCAACGCCTTATGGGGTCATGGCGGGCAGTACTTC. It is translated as CASNALWGHGGQYF.

This clonotype has at least ten counts. V usage is TRBV19 and J usage is TRBJ1-5; D is unresolved. Germline CDR1 reads LNHDA; CDR2 reads SQIVND (reference sequence). The V and J ends lost 2 bases and 4 bases respectively, with 9 bases between them. The CDR3 covers 14 residues. The CDR3 region is CASSIQARNQPQHF. CDR3 nucleotides: TGTGCCAGTAGTATACAGGCGAGGAATCAGCCCCAGCATTTT.

This clonotype was seen only a few times. The chain carries TRBV20-1 and TRBJ2-2; D may be TRBD2 (6 bases). Trimming took off 1 base at V and 0 bases at J, with 6 bases between the two ends. CDR3 length equals 14 residues. Germline V gene lookup returns CDR1 DFQATT and CDR2 SNEGSKA (reference sequence). As DNA, the CDR3 is TGCAGTGCTAGAGCGGGAGCGAACACCGGGGAGCTGTTTTTT. Its translation: CSARAGANTGELFF.

A few counts support this clonotype. This rearrangement joins TRBV29-1 to TRBJ2-3; 9 bases fit TRBD1. Trimming cost V 1 base and J 6 bases; bases outside gene matches: 5. Germline V gives CDR1 SQVTM, CDR2 ANQGSEA. CDR3 length: 14 residues. In DNA, the CDR3 is TGCAGCGTTGAAGGACAGGGGGTGCGGGATACGCAGTATTTT. The encoded protein is CSVEGQGVRDTQYF.

V and J are TRBV9 and TRBJ2-7; 7 nucleotides agree with TRBD2. This CDR3 is built from 12 residues. The trim removed 3 bases at V and 4 bases at J, leaving 1 base unmatched. Germline assignment: CDR1 SGDLS and CDR2 YYNGEE. CDR3 protein: CASSGGSYEQYF. DNA of the CDR3: TGTGCCAGCAGCGGCGGGAGTTACGAGCAGTACTTC.

This chain uses TRBV7-9 with TRBJ1-3, with no clear D. Germline CDR1 SEHNR, CDR2 FQNEAQ (reference sequence). This CDR3 is built from 14 residues. V was cut by 8 bases and J by 0 bases, with 11 bases left in between. This CDR3 is CASSVTSSGNTIYF. Here the CDR3 DNA reads TGTGCCAGCTCGGTAACGAGCTCTGGAAACACCATATATTTT.

In its sample, this clonotype was seen a few times. This chain joins TRBV7-3 and TRBJ2-5, with 10 bases lining up with TRBD2. Germline CDR1 and CDR2: SGHTA and FQGTGA. V dropped 2 bases and J dropped 2; count of bases not matched to a gene: 5. This CDR3 comprises 16 residues. This chain's CDR3 is CASSLSSGGPQETQYF. Written as DNA, the CDR3 is TGTGCCAGCAGCTTATCTAGCGGGGGCCCACAAGAGACCCAGTACTTC.

This clonotype was detected only a few times. The chain combines TRBV7-2 with TRBJ2-1; D may be TRBD2 (6 bases). Germline values: CDR1 SGHTA, CDR2 FQGNSA. The CDR3 is 13 residues long. V shed 5 bases and J shed 7 bases, with 12 bases lying between them. The CDR3 DNA sequence: TGTGCCAGCAGCCGCTTGCGGGGTAATGAGCAGTTCTTC. This sequence encodes CASSRLRGNEQFF.

This sequence joins TRBV9 and TRBJ2-1; no clear D gene. This CDR3 has 15 residues. Trimming removed 0 bases from V and 0 bases from J, with 7 bases in between. CDR1 is SGDLS and CDR2 is YYNGEE in the germline V gene. DNA of the CDR3: TGTGCCAGCAGCGTAGGGAGTTTCTCCTACAATGAGCAGTTCTTC. Its protein product is CASSVGSFSYNEQFF.

The genes are TRBV2 and TRBJ1-4; no clear D gene. This CDR3 has 15 residues. Germline-derived CDR1 and CDR2 are SNHLY and FYNNEI. The V end lost 2 bases, the J end lost 5 bases, and 12 bases lay between the germline ends. DNA of the CDR3: TGTGCCAGCAGTGAATCAGTGCTGCTCAATGAAAAACTGTTTTTT. Translated: CASSESVLLNEKLFF.

This clonotype was seen many times. This rearrangement joins TRBV2 to TRBJ1-6, with TRBD1 matching 7 bases. This CDR3 is built from 15 residues. The J segment lost 11 bases and the V segment lost 8 bases, leaving 15 bases of the junction unmatched. From germline, CDR1 is SNHLY and CDR2 FYNNEI. The CDR3 here is CASQHGDRDSPPLHF. CDR3 DNA: TGTGCCAGCCAGCACGGTGACAGGGACTCTCCACCCCTCCACTTT.

This clonotype showed up just a few times. The genes are TRBV5-6 and TRBJ2-7; TRBD2 is a possible D gene (6 bases). Trimming took off 4 bases at V and 6 bases at J, with 17 bases between the two ends. Germline V gives CDR1 SGHDT, CDR2 YYEEEE. This CDR3 region has 14 residues. CDR3 DNA sequence: TGTGCCAGCAGCATTGCGGGGTCCGCTTTCGAGCAGTACTTC. This gives the protein CASSIAGSAFEQYF.

This clonotype was recorded at least ten times. This chain connects TRBV7-9 to TRBJ1-1; D gene uncertain. The ends were cut back, 3 bases at V and 1 base at J, with 6 bases in the middle. CDR1 and CDR2 (germline): SEHNR, FQNEAQ (reference sequence). The CDR3 runs to 13 residues. The CDR3 sequence: CASSLGRNTEAFF. The DNA of the CDR3 is TGTGCCAGCAGCTTGGGCAGGAACACTGAAGCTTTCTTT.

This clonotype showed up just once. CDR3 bases: TGTGCCAGCAGCCGGGCTTGGAACTACAATGAGCAGTTCTTC. Residues: CASSRAWNYNEQFF. This chain joins TRBV3-1 and TRBJ2-1; D remains ambiguous. The CDR3 runs to 14 residues. CDR1 is LGHDT and CDR2 is YNNKEL in the germline V gene (reference sequence). Trimming stripped 4 bases from V and 3 bases from J, with 10 bases between.

The chain links TRBV3-1 to TRBJ1-6; no clear D. The length of the CDR3 is 15 residues. Per the germline V gene, CDR1 is LGHDT and CDR2 is YNNKEL (reference sequence). The V and J ends lost 2 bases and 10 bases respectively, with 15 bases between them. CDR3 residues: CASSQYTHRQSPLHF. In DNA, the CDR3 is TGTGCCAGCAGCCAATACACCCACCGGCAGTCACCCCTCCACTTT.